This TCR beta chain was sequenced during a study of early T cells in non-severe SARS-CoV-2 infection. At the level of the study: Bulk RNA from unsorted whole blood was sequenced; chains were unpaired.

Deletions cut 3 bases from V and 8 bases from J, with 14 bases between. Germline-derived CDR1 and CDR2 are KGHSH and LQKENI. CDR3 length: 14 residues. Study outcomes and limitations: VDJdb-based annotation leaned toward anti-spike CD8 responses and missed private and CD4 specificities.

Separate cDNA molecules each had unique molecular identifiers attached to them. MiXCR, run by TCRdb on the 5' RACE reads, gives a single entry per CDR3 protein. The table lists fewer than 120,000 distinct CDR3 sequences, over 10% of them singletons. Turning to this clonotype: The target antigen is unknown.

This clonotype was sampled from an adult who was a healthcare worker with PCR-confirmed SARS-CoV-2 infection or an uninfected control (not recorded which). Source: whole blood, taken at baseline. The chain has TRBV18 and TRBJ2-1, with no clear D. The CDR3 DNA sequence: TGTGCCAGCTCACCGGTCCCCAGCGCATATGAGCAGTTCTTC. Protein: CASSPVPSAYEQFF.